The 10 T cell receptor beta chains reported below all come from one sample, sequenced in a study of blood T cell repertoires in COVID-19. Sequencing used immunoSEQ multiplex PCR; TCRdb keeps in-frame clones, though not all of them. The table records about 300,000 clones, 70% to 90% of them present only once. The sample consisted of PBMCs or T cells enriched from blood (not recorded which). The receptors shown here come from a woman in her twenties or thirties who had recovered from COVID-19.

As to this clone: Sequence at one end of the junction differs from germline and may be a read error. The DNA of the CDR3 is TGTGCCAGTAGTCTAGATACAGGGACCTACGAGCAGTACTTC. It yields the protein CASSLDTGTYEQYF. This chain links TRBV19 with TRBJ2-7; tentative D call: TRBD1 (6 bases). Germline values: CDR1 LNHDA, CDR2 SQIVND (reference sequence). This CDR3 has 14 residues. The whole variable domain, remainder taken from reference TRBV19 and TRBJ2-7, is DGGITQSPKYLFRKEGQNVTLSCEQNLNHDAMYWYRQDPGQGLRLIYYSQIVNDFQKGDIAEGYSVSREKKESFPLTVTSAQKNPTAFYLCASSLDTGTYEQYFGPGTRLTVT.

There are a few counts of this clone. The gene calls are TRBV6-1 and TRBJ1-3, with 7 bases matching TRBD1. V lost 2 bases and J lost 4; bases outside the gene matches: 5. CDR3 length: 15 amino acids. Germline lookup yields CDR1 MNHNS and CDR2 SASEGT. The CDR3 DNA follows: TGTGCCAGCAGTGAACCGACAGGGAGGGGAAACACCATATATTTT. It codes for CASSEPTGRGNTIYF.

The V and J genes are TRBV29-1 and TRBJ1-1, with D tentatively TRBD1 (5 bases). Trimming pared 4 bases from V and 3 bases from J, leaving 12 bases between. The CDR3 totals 13 residues. The germline gives CDR1 SQVTM, CDR2 ANQGSEA. Written as DNA, the CDR3 is TGCAGCGTTGTATGGGGCGCGGACACTGAAGCTTTCTTT. This sequence encodes CSVVWGADTEAFF.

With regard to this clone: Other DNA sequences in this specimen translate into the identical CDR3. The chain recombines TRBV5-1 with TRBJ1-5, with 9 bases fitting TRBD1. This CDR3 contains 15 residues. V trimming: 4 bases; J trimming: 4 bases; junction bases outside the gene matches: 6. Germline assignment: CDR1 SGHRS and CDR2 YFSETQ. CDR3 residues: CASSPGQGRNQPQHF. The CDR3 coding sequence is TGCGCCAGCAGCCCGGGACAGGGCCGAAATCAGCCCCAGCATTTT.

The chain employs TRBV4-1 and TRBJ2-7; D is ambiguous. V shed 1 base and J shed 2 bases, with 12 bases lying between them. Germline V lookup: CDR1 MGHRA, CDR2 YSYEKL. The CDR3 length is 15 residues. The CDR3 DNA is TGCGCCAGCAGCCAAGTGGGCGATACGACCTACGAGCAGTACTTC. It specifies CASSQVGDTTYEQYF.

This clone was detected once. This rearrangement joins TRBV6-5 to TRBJ2-5; TRBD1 matches at 10 bases. The V gene's germline CDR1 is MNHEY and CDR2 SVGAGI. This CDR3 spans 15 amino acids. The junction had 2 bases not matched to a gene; V was cut back by 0 bases and J by 4 bases. The CDR3 coding sequence is TGTGCCAGCAGTTACTCGAGGACAGGGGGAGAGACCCAGTACTTC. Encoded protein: CASSYSRTGGETQYF.

The chain employs TRBV7-8 and TRBJ1-1; 7 nucleotides line up with TRBD1. Germline V lookup: CDR1 SGHVS, CDR2 FQNEAQ. The CDR3 sequence is 18 residues long. J was trimmed by 0 bases and V by 7 bases; bases with no gene match: 17. The CDR3 DNA reads TGTGCCAGCAAGCTTAGTGGAGGGGGCCACATCATGAACACTGAAGCTTTCTTT. This encodes CASKLSGGGHIMNTEAFF.

V gene TRBV18 combines with J gene TRBJ2-3; D perhaps matches TRBD1 (7 bases). Trimming pared 4 bases from V and 0 bases from J, leaving 20 bases between. Germline V lookup: CDR1 KGHSH, CDR2 LQKENI. The CDR3 covers 18 residues. The CDR3 DNA is TGTGCCAGCTCACGCTCTTTTGGCGGGACAGCGAGCACAGATACGCAGTATTTT. This encodes CASSRSFGGTASTDTQYF.

This rearrangement joins TRBV5-1 to TRBJ2-7; TRBD1 matches at 7 bases. The germline gives CDR1 SGHRS, CDR2 YFSETQ. The CDR3 is 13 amino acids. V shed 4 bases, J shed 7 bases, and the junction held 8 bases outside the gene matches. CDR3 DNA: TGCGCCAGCAGCCCCGGACAGGTTGGTGAGCAGTACTTC. The encoded protein is CASSPGQVGEQYF.

The gene calls are TRBV5-5 and TRBJ1-6, with 7 bases matching TRBD1. Trimming removed 4 bases from V and 5 bases from J; junction bases left unmatched: 9. The germline V gene encodes CDR1 SGHKS and CDR2 YYEKEE (reference sequence). The CDR3 covers 16 residues. The CDR3 nucleotides read TGTGCCAGCAGCGCCGACCCGACAGGGAATAATTCACCCCTCCACTTT. Residues: CASSADPTGNNSPLHF.